The source of this T cell receptor beta chain is a study of cytomegalovirus exposure and HLA in healthy donors. Study-wide results and limits: From TCR beta sequences, most subjects' HLA-A and HLA-B alleles were reportedly predicted accurately.

A remark on this clone: The antigen is undetermined.

Per germline, CDR1 SGHRS and CDR2 YFSETQ. The V and J ends lost 0 bases and 8 bases, in that order; junction bases with no gene match: 2. There are 14 residues in the CDR3. Primers included in the PCR were 60 Vbeta and 13 Jbeta primers. The repertoire was sequenced with immunoSEQ multiplex PCR; TCRdb's copy has only in-frame clones and lacks some. Among 150,000 to 200,000 clones, 86% were seen once, and the ten largest hold 1.5% to 2%. Sample: PBMCs. This clonotype originated in a woman between 18 and 30 years old in good health and CMV-seronegative. V and J are TRBV5-1 and TRBJ1-4; 9 bases line up with TRBD1. Here the CDR3 reads CASSLETGGEKLFF. The CDR3 DNA reads TGCGCCAGCAGCTTGGAGACAGGGGGGGAAAAACTGTTTTTT.